This entry concerns a single TCR beta chain. In germline, CDR1 is SNHLY, CDR2 FYNNEI. Trimming shortened V by 6 bases and J by 0 bases, and 11 bases separated the two germline ends. CDR3 length equals 14 residues. This entry is derived from a study of cytomegalovirus exposure and HLA in healthy donors. The assay was immunoSEQ multiplex PCR, and TCRdb's table has in-frame clones only and misses some. The profile shows more than 85,000 clones, 80% to 95% of them singletons. V and J are TRBV2 and TRBJ1-1; TRBD1 is a possible D gene (6 bases). The sequence was collected from a woman in her twenties or thirties in good health and CMV-seropositive. The source material was PBMCs. The CDR3 protein is CASRNRVMNTEAFF. The CDR3 nucleotides read TGTGCCAGCAGGAACAGGGTAATGAACACTGAAGCTTTCTTT.